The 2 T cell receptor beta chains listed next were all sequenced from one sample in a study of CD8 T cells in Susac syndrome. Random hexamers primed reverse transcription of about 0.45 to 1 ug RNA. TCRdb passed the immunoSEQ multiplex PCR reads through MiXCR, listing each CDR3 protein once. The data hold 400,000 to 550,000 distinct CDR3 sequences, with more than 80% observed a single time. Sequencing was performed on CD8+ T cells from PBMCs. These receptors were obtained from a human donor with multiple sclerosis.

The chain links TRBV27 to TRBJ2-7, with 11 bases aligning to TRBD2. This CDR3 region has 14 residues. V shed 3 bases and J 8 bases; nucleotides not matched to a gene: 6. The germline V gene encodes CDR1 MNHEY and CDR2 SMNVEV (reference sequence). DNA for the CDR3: TGTGCCAGCAGTTTCGGGCTAGCGGGAGGCAAGCAGTACTTC. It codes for CASSFGLAGGKQYF.

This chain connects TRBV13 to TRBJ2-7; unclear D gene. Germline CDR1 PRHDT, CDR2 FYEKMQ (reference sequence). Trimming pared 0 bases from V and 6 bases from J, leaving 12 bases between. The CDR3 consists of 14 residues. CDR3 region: CASSLGPVAPEQYF. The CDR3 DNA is TGTGCCAGCAGCTTAGGACCAGTTGCCCCCGAGCAGTACTTC. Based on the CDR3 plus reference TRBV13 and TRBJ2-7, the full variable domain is AAGVIQSPRHLIKEKRETATLKCYPIPRHDTVYWYQQGPGQDPQFLISFYEKMQSDKGSIPDRFSAQQFSDYHSELNMSSLELGDSALYFCASSLGPVAPEQYFGPGTRLTVT.